The sequence of this TCR beta chain was determined in a study of T-cell memory formation after mild COVID-19. From the 5' RACE reads, TCRdb called clonotypes with MiXCR, one entry per CDR3 protein. The sample has 210,000 or so distinct CDR3 sequences, 8% to 11% seen once. This CDR3 is built from 13 residues. V dropped 5 bases and J dropped 4 bases, with 9 bases sitting between them. Sequences were obtained from PBMCs or a T cell subset sorted from them (not recorded which). This clonotype originated in a man aged 18 to 30 who had mild COVID-19 (a few samples of this study predate the infection). Cell type and time point are not known. This sequence joins TRBV12-3 or TRBV12-4 and TRBJ2-1; unclear D gene. Here the CDR3 reads CASSPTNYNEQFF. CDR3 bases: TGTGCCAGCAGTCCGACGAATTACAATGAGCAGTTCTTC.